The entry that follows covers one T cell receptor beta chain sequence. There are many counts of this clonotype. Its antigen is currently not known. No much larger clonotype is one base removed from it; base qualities were not supplied. This entry comes from a study of kidney transplant recipient with SARS-CoV-2 infection (TCRdb year 2021). The time point label of this sample denotes: pre-pandemic baseline sample and day 111 after first positive SARS-CoV-2 test. The cysteine opens and the valine closes a CDR3 of 16 amino acids. The sequence is cut down to CDR3 DNA, 48 bases in frame from base 1. For CDR1 and CDR2, the germline V gene lists SGHRS and YFSETQ. Here V drops 4 bases and J drops 0 bases, and the junction holds 7 bases not matched to any gene. TCRdb lists the instrument as Illumina MiSeq. Profiling of the peripheral T cell repertoire targeted human TCRbeta genes. Per the source publication's procedure: Beta-binomial modelling was applied to test for differential clonotype abundance so that variability over time was accounted for. Expanded clonotypes were checked against the ImmuneCODE reference database of SARS-CoV-2-associated TCRs and mapped to regions of the viral genome. Additional repertoire analyses examined TRBV gene usage, CDR3 length, CDR3 amino acid overlap between time points, distributions of clonotype abundance, and Jaccard similarity. Using fastp trimming at Q25 and MiXCR clonotype assembly, TCRdb reanalyzed the public sequencing data and kept in-frame beta chains. CDR3 protein sequences are deduplicated, and each keeps its most common genes and DNA. V and J calls and clone size were set by TCRdb, not the authors. The sample table shows 200,000 to 300,000 distinct CDR3 sequences, and around 28% are seen once. Roughly 7% of the sample comes from the top ten.

Sequencing was performed on a blood sample, taken at baseline and on day 111 from a kidney transplant recipient. The chain links TRBV5-1 with TRBJ2-7; 10 middle bases align to TRBD2. The sequence came from a young adult male patient who had COVID-19 and was a kidney transplant recipient. Some T cells seen after a transplant may have their origin in the graft donor. The sequenced DNA is TGCGCCAGCAGCCCTGCCCCTAGCGGGAGCTCCTACGAGCAGTACGTC. Its protein product is CASSPAPSGSSYEQYV.